This passage covers 19 T cell receptor beta chains from one sample sequenced in a study of vaccination effects on CD4 cells after COVID-19. Pools of viral peptides were used by the ViraFEST assay to expand antigen-specific CD4+ T cells ahead of sequencing. Isolation of CD4+ T cells took place after 10 days of culture. PCR-confirmed SARS-CoV-2 infection occurred in the person between March and December 2020. Assay: immunoSEQ multiplex PCR; the TCRdb copy retains only in-frame clones and omits some. This sample has 30,000 or so clones, with 72% found just once. These receptors' targets are unknown. The sequencing here drew on CD4+ T cells from PBMCs cultured with a peptide pool, taken before COVID-19 vaccination. The receptors originated from a human donor who had a prior SARS-CoV-2 infection.

The rearrangement links TRBV5-4 to TRBJ1-2; D ambiguous. The CDR3 is 14 residues long. V was shortened by 0 bases and J by 2 bases, with 8 bases between the two germline ends. Looked up from germline, CDR1 is SGHNT and CDR2 is YYREEE (reference sequence). CDR3 sequence: CASSLGADNYGYTF. The DNA for the CDR3 is TGTGCCAGCAGCTTGGGGGCAGACAACTATGGCTACACCTTC.

V is TRBV4-2 and J is TRBJ2-3; D gene uncertain. Germline CDR1 and CDR2: LGHNA and YNFKEQ. The CDR3 has 14 amino acids. The ends were cut back, 4 bases at V and 2 bases at J, with 10 bases in the middle. CDR3 sequence reads: CASSPAPYTDTQYF. As DNA, the CDR3 is TGTGCCAGCAGCCCGGCACCTTACACAGATACGCAGTATTTT.

V is TRBV19 and J is TRBJ2-5, with 8 positions matching TRBD2. Germline trimming cut 4 bases from V and 7 bases from J; bases unmatched to any gene: 5. The CDR3 sequence is 13 residues long. From germline, CDR1 is LNHDA and CDR2 SQIVND (reference sequence). CDR3 DNA sequence: TGTGCCAGTAGTACCACACGGGGGGGGACCCAGTACTTC. It encodes CASSTTRGGTQYF. Variable domain in full (rest from reference TRBV19 and TRBJ2-5): DGGITQSPKYLFRKEGQNVTLSCEQNLNHDAMYWYRQDPGQGLRLIYYSQIVNDFQKGDIAEGYSVSREKKESFPLTVTSAQKNPTAFYLCASSTTRGGTQYFGPGTRLLVL.

This chain links TRBV4-2 with TRBJ2-7; D may be TRBD2 (6 bases). V was shortened by 2 bases and J by 4 bases, with 15 bases between the two germline ends. Germline-derived CDR1 and CDR2 are LGHNA and YNFKEQ. This CDR3 comprises 15 residues. As DNA, the CDR3 is TGTGCCAGCAGCCAACCGGGAGCGGAACGGTACGAGCAGTACTTC. Translated, it gives CASSQPGAERYEQYF.

This clone was found a few times. Here the CDR3 reads CASSIAGDYGYTF. DNA for the CDR3: TGTGCCAGTAGTATAGCAGGGGACTATGGCTACACCTTC. The chain couples TRBV19 to TRBJ1-2; TRBD1 is a possible D gene (6 bases). V was clipped by 1 base and J by 3 bases, with 6 bases between them. This CDR3 region has 13 residues. Germline CDR1 reads LNHDA; CDR2 reads SQIVND (reference sequence). The whole variable domain, filled in from reference TRBV19 and TRBJ1-2, reads DGGITQSPKYLFRKEGQNVTLSCEQNLNHDAMYWYRQDPGQGLRLIYYSQIVNDFQKGDIAEGYSVSREKKESFPLTVTSAQKNPTAFYLCASSIAGDYGYTFGSGTRLTVV.

The chain carries TRBV7-9 and TRBJ1-1; D not certain. Trimming shortened V by 7 bases and J by 0 bases, and 12 bases separated the two germline ends. The CDR3 loop spans 14 amino acids. In germline, CDR1 is SEHNR, CDR2 FQNEAQ (reference sequence). CDR3 in DNA: TGTGCCAGCACCGAGACTGGTATGAACACTGAAGCTTTCTTT. Translated: CASTETGMNTEAFF. Variable domain in full (rest from reference TRBV7-9 and TRBJ1-1): DTGVSQNPRHKITKRGQNVTFRCDPISEHNRLYWYRQTLGQGPEFLTYFQNEAQLEKSRLLSDRFSAERPKGSFSTLEIQRTEQGDSAMYLCASTETGMNTEAFFGQGTRLTVV.

The J gene is TRBJ1-1, the V gene TRBV7-8, with a possible D match to TRBD1 (6 bases). There are 15 residues in the CDR3. Germline V gene data show CDR1 as SGHVS and CDR2 as FQNEAQ. Trimming shortened V by 5 bases and J by 2 bases, and 15 bases separated the two germline ends. The CDR3 DNA reads as TGTGCCAGCAGCCTAAGGACAGACATTAACACTGAAGCTTTCTTT. As protein: CASSLRTDINTEAFF.

This clone appeared a few times. The V and J genes are TRBV5-3 and TRBJ1-3; 9 bases match TRBD1. TRBV5-3 is an ORF for which the function is uncertain. Germline trimming cut 4 bases from V and 15 bases from J; bases unmatched to any gene: 14. This CDR3 is 14 amino acids long. For the CDR3, the DNA is TGTGCCAGAAGCAGGGGACAGGGTCTGTTTTCCGGATATTTT. Amino acid sequence: CARSRGQGLFSGYF.

The chain uses TRBV7-2 and TRBJ2-3; D unresolved. The germline gives CDR1 SGHTA, CDR2 FQGNSA. Trimming took off 1 base at V and 1 base at J, with 3 bases between the two ends. The CDR3 is 13 amino acids. CDR3 residues: CASSLGGTDTQYF. The CDR3 nucleotides are TGTGCCAGCAGCTTAGGGGGCACAGATACGCAGTATTTT.

The V gene is TRBV9, the J gene TRBJ2-7, with D perhaps TRBD1 (5 bases). V lost 2 bases to trimming and J lost 3 bases, with 12 bases between them. The CDR3 runs to 14 residues. Germline-derived CDR1 and CDR2 are SGDLS and YYNGEE. In nucleotides, the CDR3 is TGTGCCAGCAGCGTTGGCCAGGGAAACTACGAGCAGTACTTC. Translating it yields CASSVGQGNYEQYF.

CDR3 residues: CATRRQGNTGELFF. The CDR3 region has the DNA TGTGCCACCAGACGACAGGGAAACACCGGGGAGCTGTTTTTT. V and J are TRBV15 and TRBJ2-2; 7 bases fit TRBD1. This CDR3 spans 14 amino acids. The V segment lost 6 bases and the J segment 2 bases; nucleotides outside the gene matches: 3. The germline V gene encodes CDR1 LNHNV and CDR2 YYDKDF (reference sequence).

The chain combines TRBV30 with TRBJ1-3; no clear D. The CDR3 has 14 residues. V was cut by 3 bases and J by 0 bases, with 9 bases left in between. The germline CDR1 and CDR2 sequences are GTSNPN and SVGIG (reference sequence). The CDR3 region has the DNA TGTGCCTGGAGGTACTTAAGCTCTGGAAACACCATATATTTT. Translating gives CAWRYLSSGNTIYF.

The genes are TRBV6-2 or TRBV6-3 and TRBJ2-7, with TRBD1 matching over 11 bases. J was trimmed by 7 bases and V by 1 base; bases with no gene match: 6. Per the germline V gene, CDR1 is MNHEY and CDR2 is SVGEGT. CDR3 length: 15 amino acids. The CDR3 sequence is CASSYFGQGAQEQYF. In nucleotides, the CDR3 is TGTGCCAGCAGTTACTTTGGACAGGGGGCGCAGGAGCAGTACTTC.

The chain joins TRBV10-1 to TRBJ2-1; 9 positions agree with TRBD1. V was clipped by 6 bases and J by 8 bases; unmatched bases: 11. The CDR3 totals 15 residues. Germline CDR1 WNHNN, CDR2 SYGVQD (reference sequence). CDR3 sequence: CASRRDRGGNDEQFF. The CDR3 region has the DNA TGCGCCAGCAGGCGCGACAGGGGGGGAAACGATGAGCAGTTCTTC.

The V call is TRBV11-3, the J call TRBJ2-6; D remains unclear. Germline lookup yields CDR1 SGHNT and CDR2 YENEEA. There are 20 residues in the CDR3. V was cut by 1 base and J by 0 bases, with 19 bases left in between. The CDR3 DNA reads TGTGCCAGCAGCTTAGGGTTCTGGGCCAAAGGTAGCTCTGGGGCCAACGTCCTGACTTTC. It specifies CASSLGFWAKGSSGANVLTF.

The gene calls are TRBV5-1 and TRBJ2-7, with D unresolved. Germline CDR1 and CDR2: SGHRS and YFSETQ. CDR3 size: 12 residues. Trimming pared 1 base from V and 3 bases from J, leaving 5 bases between. The CDR3 reads CASSLPGYEQYF. The CDR3 DNA follows: TGCGCCAGCAGCTTGCCGGGCTACGAGCAGTACTTC.

This clone appeared once. The chain's CDR3 is CASSQTTASIELYF. The CDR3 DNA is TGCGCCAGCAGTCAGACAACAGCTTCGATAGAATTGTACTTC. The J gene is TRBJ2-7, the V gene TRBV23-1, with D unresolved. TRBV23-1 is known as an ORF, though its function is uncertain. The CDR3 is 14 amino acids. V was clipped by 3 bases and J by 12 bases, with 21 bases between them.

The chain couples TRBV9 to TRBJ2-1; unclear D gene. This CDR3 spans 11 amino acids. Germline loops: CDR1 SGDLS, CDR2 YYNGEE. V lost 0 bases to trimming and J lost 9 bases, with 4 bases between them. CDR3 sequence reads: CASSVDGEQFF. In nucleotides, the CDR3 is TGTGCCAGCAGCGTAGACGGTGAGCAGTTCTTC.

The genes are TRBV19 and TRBJ1-5; D is ambiguous. Trimming removed 3 bases from V and 4 bases from J, with 10 bases in between. The CDR3 has 14 residues. The germline V gene encodes CDR1 LNHDA and CDR2 SQIVND (reference sequence). The CDR3 DNA follows: TGTGCCAGTAGTATCACCGCAGGAAATCAGCCCCAGCATTTT. Encoded protein: CASSITAGNQPQHF.